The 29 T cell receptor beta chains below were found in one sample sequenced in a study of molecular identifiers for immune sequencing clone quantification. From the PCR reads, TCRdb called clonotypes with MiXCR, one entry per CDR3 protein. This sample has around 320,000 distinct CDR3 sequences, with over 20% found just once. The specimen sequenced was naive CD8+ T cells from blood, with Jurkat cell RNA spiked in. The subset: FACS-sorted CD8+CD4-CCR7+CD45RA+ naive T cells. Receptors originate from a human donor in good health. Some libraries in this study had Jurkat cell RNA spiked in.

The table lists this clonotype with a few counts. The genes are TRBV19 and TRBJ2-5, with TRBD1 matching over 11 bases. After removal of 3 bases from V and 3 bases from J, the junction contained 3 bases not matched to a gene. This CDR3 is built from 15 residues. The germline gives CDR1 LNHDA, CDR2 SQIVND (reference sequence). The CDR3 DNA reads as TGTGCCAGTAGTATGGACAGGGGGCGGAAAGAGACCCAGTACTTC. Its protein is CASSMDRGRKETQYF.

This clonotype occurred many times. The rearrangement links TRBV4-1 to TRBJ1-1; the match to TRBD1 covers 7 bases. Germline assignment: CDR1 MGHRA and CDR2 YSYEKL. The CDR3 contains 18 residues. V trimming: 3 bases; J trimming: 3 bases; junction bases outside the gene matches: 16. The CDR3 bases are TGCGCCAGCAGCCAGGTCCCGATATCGACAGGGAGGGACACTGAAGCTTTCTTT. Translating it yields CASSQVPISTGRDTEAFF.

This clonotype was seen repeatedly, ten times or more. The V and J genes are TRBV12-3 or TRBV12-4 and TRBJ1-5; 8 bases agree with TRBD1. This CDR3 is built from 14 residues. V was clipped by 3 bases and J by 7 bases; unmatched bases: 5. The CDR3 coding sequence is TGTGCCAGCAGTTTGACAGGGGCCGGGCAGCCCCAGCATTTT. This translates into CASSLTGAGQPQHF.

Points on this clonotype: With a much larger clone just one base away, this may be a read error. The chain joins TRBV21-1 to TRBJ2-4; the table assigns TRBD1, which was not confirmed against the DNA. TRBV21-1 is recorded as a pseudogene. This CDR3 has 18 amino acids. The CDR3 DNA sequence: TGTGCCAGCAGCAAGGGGAGGCAGGTGGCGATGGCCAAAAACATTCAGTACTTC. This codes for CASSKGRQVAMAKNIQYF.

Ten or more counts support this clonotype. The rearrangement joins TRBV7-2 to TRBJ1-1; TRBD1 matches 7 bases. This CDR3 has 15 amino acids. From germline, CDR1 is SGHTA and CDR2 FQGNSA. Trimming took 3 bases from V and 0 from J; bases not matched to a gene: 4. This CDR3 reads CASSFTTGMNTEAFF. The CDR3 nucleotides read TGTGCCAGCAGCTTCACGACAGGGATGAACACTGAAGCTTTCTTT.

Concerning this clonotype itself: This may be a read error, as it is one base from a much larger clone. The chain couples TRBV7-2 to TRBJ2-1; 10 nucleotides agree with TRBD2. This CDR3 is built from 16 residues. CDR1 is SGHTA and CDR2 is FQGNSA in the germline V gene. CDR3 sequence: CASSLAPSGSPNEQLF. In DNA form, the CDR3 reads TGTGCCAGCAGCTTAGCCCCTAGCGGGAGCCCCAATGAGCAGCTCTTC.

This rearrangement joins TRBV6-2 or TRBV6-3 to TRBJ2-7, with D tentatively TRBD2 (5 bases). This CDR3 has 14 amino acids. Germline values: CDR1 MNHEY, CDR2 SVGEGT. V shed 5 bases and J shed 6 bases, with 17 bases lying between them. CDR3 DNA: TGTGCCAGCAGTCCCGGGGTAAAAACGGCCGAGCAGTACTTC. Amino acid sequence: CASSPGVKTAEQYF.

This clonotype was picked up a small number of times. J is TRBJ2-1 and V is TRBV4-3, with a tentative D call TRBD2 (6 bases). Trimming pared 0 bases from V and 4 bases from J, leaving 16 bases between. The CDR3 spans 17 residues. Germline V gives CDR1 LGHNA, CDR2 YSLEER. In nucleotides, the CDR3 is TGCGCCAGCAGCCAAGATTTGGCCGCCCGGGGGTACAATGAGCAGTTCTTC. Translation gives CASSQDLAARGYNEQFF.

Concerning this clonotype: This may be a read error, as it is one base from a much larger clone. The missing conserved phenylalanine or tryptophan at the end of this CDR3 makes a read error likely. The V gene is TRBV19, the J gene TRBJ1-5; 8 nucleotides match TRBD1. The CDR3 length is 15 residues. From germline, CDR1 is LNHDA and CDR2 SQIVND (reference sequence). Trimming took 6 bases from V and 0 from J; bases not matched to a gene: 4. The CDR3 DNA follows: TGTGCCAGTAGCCCAACAGGGGGTAGCAATCAGCCCCAGCATCTT. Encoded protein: CASSPTGGSNQPQHL.

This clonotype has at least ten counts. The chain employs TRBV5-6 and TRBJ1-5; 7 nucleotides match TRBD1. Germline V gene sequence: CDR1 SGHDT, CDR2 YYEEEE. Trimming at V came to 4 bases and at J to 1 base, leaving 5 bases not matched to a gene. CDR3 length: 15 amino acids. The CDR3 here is CASSQGGLSNQPQHF. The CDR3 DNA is TGTGCCAGCAGCCAAGGGGGCTTAAGCAATCAGCCCCAGCATTTT. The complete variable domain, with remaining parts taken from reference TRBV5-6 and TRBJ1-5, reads DAGVTQSPTHLIKTRGQQVTLRCSPKSGHDTVSWYQQALGQGPQFIFQYYEEEERQRGNFPDRFSGHQFPNYSSELNVNALLLGDSALYLCASSQGGLSNQPQHFGDGTRLSIL.

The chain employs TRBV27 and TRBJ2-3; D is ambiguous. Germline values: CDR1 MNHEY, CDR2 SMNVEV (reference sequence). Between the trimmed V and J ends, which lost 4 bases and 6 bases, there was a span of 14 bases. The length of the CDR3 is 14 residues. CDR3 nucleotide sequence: TGTGCCAGCAGTTCCGACACCCAGGCGGATACGCAGTATTTT. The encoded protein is CASSSDTQADTQYF.

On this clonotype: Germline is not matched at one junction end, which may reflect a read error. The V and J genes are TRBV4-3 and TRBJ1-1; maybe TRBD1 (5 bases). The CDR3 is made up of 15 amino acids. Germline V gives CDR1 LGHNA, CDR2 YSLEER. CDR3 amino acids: CASSPGSGGYTAAFF. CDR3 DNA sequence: TGCGCCAGCAGCCCGGGCTCCGGGGGGTACACTGCAGCTTTCTTT.

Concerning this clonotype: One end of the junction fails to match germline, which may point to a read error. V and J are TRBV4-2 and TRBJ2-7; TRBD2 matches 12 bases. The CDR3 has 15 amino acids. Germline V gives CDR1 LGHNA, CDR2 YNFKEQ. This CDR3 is CASRPLAGGPYAPSF. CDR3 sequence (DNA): TGTGCCAGCCGCCCTCTAGCGGGAGGGCCTTATGCGCCGTCCTTC.

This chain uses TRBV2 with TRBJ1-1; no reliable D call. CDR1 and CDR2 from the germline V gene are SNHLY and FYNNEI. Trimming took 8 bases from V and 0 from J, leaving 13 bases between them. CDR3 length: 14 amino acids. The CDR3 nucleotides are TGTGCCAGCGGAGTTCCGCAGATGAACACTGAAGCTTTCTTT. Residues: CASGVPQMNTEAFF.

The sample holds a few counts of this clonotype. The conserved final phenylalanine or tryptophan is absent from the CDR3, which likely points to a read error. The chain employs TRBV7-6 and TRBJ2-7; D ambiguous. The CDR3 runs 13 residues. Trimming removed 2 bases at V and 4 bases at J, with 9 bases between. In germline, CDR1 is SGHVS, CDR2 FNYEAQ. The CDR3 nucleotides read TGTGCCAGCAGCTTAAACGCTGTATACGAGCAGTACCTC. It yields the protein CASSLNAVYEQYL.

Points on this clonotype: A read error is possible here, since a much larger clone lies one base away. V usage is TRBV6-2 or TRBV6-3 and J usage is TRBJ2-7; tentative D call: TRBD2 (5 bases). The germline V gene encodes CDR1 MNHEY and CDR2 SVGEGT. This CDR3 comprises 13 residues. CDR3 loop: CASCYGLTYEQYF. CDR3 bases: TGTGCCAGCTGTTATGGACTGACCTACGAGCAGTACTTC.

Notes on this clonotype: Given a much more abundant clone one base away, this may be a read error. This CDR3 is CASRPGTDDAGELFF. The CDR3 DNA sequence: TGTGCCAGCAGACCAGGGACGGACGACGCCGGGGAGCTGTTTTTT. The chain links TRBV9 to TRBJ2-2; D tentatively reads TRBD1 or TRBD2 (5 bases each). The germline V gene encodes CDR1 SGDLS and CDR2 YYNGEE. The V gene lost 5 bases and the J gene lost 6 bases, with 17 bases spanning the gap. The CDR3 loop spans 15 amino acids.

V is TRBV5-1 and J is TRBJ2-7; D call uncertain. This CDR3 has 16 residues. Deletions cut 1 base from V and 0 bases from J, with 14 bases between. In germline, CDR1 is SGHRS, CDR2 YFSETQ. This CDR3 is CASSLPVGASSYEQYF. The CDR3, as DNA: TGCGCCAGCAGCTTGCCAGTCGGCGCGAGCTCCTACGAGCAGTACTTC.

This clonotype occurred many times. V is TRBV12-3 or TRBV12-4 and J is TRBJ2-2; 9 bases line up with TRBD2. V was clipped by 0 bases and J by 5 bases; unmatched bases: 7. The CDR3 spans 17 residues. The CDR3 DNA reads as TGTGCCAGCAGTTTAGCGCGCAGCGGGGGGAGGACCGGGGAGCTGTTTTTT. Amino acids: CASSLARSGGRTGELFF.

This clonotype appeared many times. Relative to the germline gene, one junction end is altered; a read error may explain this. CDR3 loop: CASSFAGGSYEQYF. CDR3 nucleotide sequence: TGTGCCAGCAGTTTCGCCGGGGGGTCGTACGAGCAGTACTTC. J is TRBJ2-7 and V is TRBV5-1; 7 positions match TRBD2. The CDR3 consists of 14 residues. The V gene's germline CDR1 is SGHRS and CDR2 YFSETQ.

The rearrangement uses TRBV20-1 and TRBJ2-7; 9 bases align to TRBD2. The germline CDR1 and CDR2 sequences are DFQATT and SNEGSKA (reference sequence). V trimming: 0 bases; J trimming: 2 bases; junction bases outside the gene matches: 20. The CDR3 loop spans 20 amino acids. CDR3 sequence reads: CSARDQVRASGIGFPYEQYF. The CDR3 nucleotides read TGCAGTGCTAGAGATCAAGTTAGAGCTAGCGGGATCGGTTTCCCCTACGAGCAGTACTTC.

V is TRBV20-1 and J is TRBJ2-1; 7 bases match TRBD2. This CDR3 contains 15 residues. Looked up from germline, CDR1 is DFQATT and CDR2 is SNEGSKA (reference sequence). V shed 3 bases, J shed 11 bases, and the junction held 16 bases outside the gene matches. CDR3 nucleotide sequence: TGCAGTGCTAGTCCCCTACTAGCGACGTTTAATAAGCAGTTCTTC. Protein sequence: CSASPLLATFNKQFF.

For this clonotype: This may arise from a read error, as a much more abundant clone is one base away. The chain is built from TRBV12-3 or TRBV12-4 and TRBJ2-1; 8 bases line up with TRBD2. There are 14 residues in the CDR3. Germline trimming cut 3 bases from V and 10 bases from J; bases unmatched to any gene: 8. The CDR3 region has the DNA TGTGCCAGCAGTTTTTTCGGGAGGGCCCGAGAGCAGTTCTTC. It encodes CASSFFGRAREQFF.

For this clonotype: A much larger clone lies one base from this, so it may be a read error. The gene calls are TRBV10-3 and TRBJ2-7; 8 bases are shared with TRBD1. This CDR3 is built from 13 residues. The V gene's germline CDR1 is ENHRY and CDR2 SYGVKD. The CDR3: CANSDETGVEQYF. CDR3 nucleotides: TGTGCCAACAGTGATGAGACAGGGGTCGAGCAGTACTTC.

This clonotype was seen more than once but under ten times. CDR3 in amino acids: CASSHSRSRNEQFF. CDR3 DNA sequence: TGTGCCAGCAGTCATAGCAGGAGTCGCAATGAGCAGTTCTTC. V is TRBV27 and J is TRBJ2-1; D gene unclear. The CDR3 runs 14 residues. Germline V CDR1 and CDR2: MNHEY, SMNVEV (reference sequence). The V and J ends lost 5 bases and 6 bases respectively, with 14 bases between them.

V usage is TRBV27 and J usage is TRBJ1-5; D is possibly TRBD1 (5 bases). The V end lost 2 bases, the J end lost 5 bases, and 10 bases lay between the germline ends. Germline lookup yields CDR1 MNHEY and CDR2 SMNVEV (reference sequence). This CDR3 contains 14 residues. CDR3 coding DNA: TGTGCCAGCAGTTTACAGGGAATTCATCAGCCCCAGCATTTT. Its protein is CASSLQGIHQPQHF.

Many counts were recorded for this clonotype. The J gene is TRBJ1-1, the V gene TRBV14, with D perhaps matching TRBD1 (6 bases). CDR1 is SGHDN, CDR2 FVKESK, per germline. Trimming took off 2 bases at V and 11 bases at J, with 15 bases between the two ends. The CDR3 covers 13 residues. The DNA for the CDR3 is TGTGCCAGCAGCCAACTCAGGGGAAGTGGCGCTTTCTTT. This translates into CASSQLRGSGAFF.

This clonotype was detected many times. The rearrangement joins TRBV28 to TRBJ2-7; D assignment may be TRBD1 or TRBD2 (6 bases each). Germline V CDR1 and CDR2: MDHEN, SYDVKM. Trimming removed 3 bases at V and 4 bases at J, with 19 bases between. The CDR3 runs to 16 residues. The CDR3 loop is CASSFLPAEGEYEQYF. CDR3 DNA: TGTGCCAGCAGTTTTCTCCCAGCGGAGGGGGAATACGAGCAGTACTTC.

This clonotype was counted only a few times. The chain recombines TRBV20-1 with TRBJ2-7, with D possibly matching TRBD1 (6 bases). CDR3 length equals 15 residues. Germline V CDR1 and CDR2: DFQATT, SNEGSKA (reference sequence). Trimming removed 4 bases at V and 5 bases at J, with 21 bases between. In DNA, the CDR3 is TGCAGTGCTACCTTCCCGGGACAAGTCCGCCACGAGCAGTACTTC. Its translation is CSATFPGQVRHEQYF.